The 13 T cell receptor beta chains in this list originate from one sample, sequenced in a study of blood T cell repertoires in COVID-19. TCRdb's table, derived via immunoSEQ multiplex PCR, lists solely in-frame clones and lacks some. The sample contains fewer than 200,000 clones, 85% to 90% of which appear only once. Material: peripheral blood. Receptor source: a woman aged 55-69 years with acute or convalescent COVID-19.

The genes are TRBV11-2 and TRBJ2-3; D uncertain. Germline V gene data show CDR1 as SGHAT and CDR2 as FQNNGV. Trimming cost V 5 bases and J 2 bases, with 17 bases left between them. The CDR3 extends over 16 amino acids. Written as DNA, the CDR3 is TGTGCCAGCAGCCACGGGTCCTTCTCATACACAGATACGCAGTATTTT. Its translation: CASSHGSFSYTDTQYF.

In its sample, this clone was seen a few times. The V call is TRBV4-1, the J call TRBJ2-1; TRBD1 matches at 12 bases. CDR1 and CDR2 (germline): MGHRA, YSYEKL. The V segment lost 3 bases and the J segment 9 bases; nucleotides outside the gene matches: 3. This CDR3 contains 14 residues. The CDR3 loop is CASSQGTGGAEQFF. In nucleotides, the CDR3 is TGCGCCAGCAGCCAGGGGACAGGGGGCGCTGAGCAGTTCTTC.

A single count supports this clone. The chain is built from TRBV6-7 and TRBJ1-1; D unclear. TRBV6-7 is filed as an ORF, its function uncertain. CDR3 length equals 13 residues. Trimming removed 8 bases from V and 1 base from J, with 11 bases in between. Here the CDR3 DNA reads TGTGCCAGCTCGTGCACGCGGAACACTGAAGCTTTCTTT. Translating it yields CASSCTRNTEAFF.

The chain has TRBV6-2 or TRBV6-3 and TRBJ1-4; no firm D call. V was pared by 2 bases and J by 0 bases, with 7 bases between. The V gene's germline CDR1 is MNHEY and CDR2 SVGEGT. This CDR3 is 15 amino acids long. The CDR3 sequence: CASSYGRTTNEKLFF. CDR3 in DNA: TGTGCCAGCAGTTACGGCAGAACAACTAATGAAAAACTGTTTTTT.

The rearrangement uses TRBV5-4 and TRBJ1-5; weak D call: TRBD1 (6 bases). The CDR3 spans 14 residues. Germline-derived CDR1 and CDR2 are SGHNT and YYREEE (reference sequence). V dropped 0 bases and J dropped 4 bases, with 8 bases sitting between them. CDR3 sequence (DNA): TGTGCCAGCAGCTTGGACAGGGTGAATCAGCCCCAGCATTTT. Amino acids: CASSLDRVNQPQHF.

Only a few counts were recorded for this clone. This chain links TRBV6-1 with TRBJ1-4, with 9 nucleotides matching TRBD1. The V gene end was trimmed by 3 bases and the J gene end by 3 bases; junction bases not matched to a gene: 2. The germline V gene encodes CDR1 MNHNS and CDR2 SASEGT. CDR3 length: 15 amino acids. In DNA, the CDR3 is TGTGCCAGCAGTGATCGACAGGGGGCTAATGAAAAACTGTTTTTT. Translated: CASSDRQGANEKLFF.

The chain has TRBV28 and TRBJ2-2, with 10 bases lining up with TRBD2. Germline V gives CDR1 MDHEN, CDR2 SYDVKM. The CDR3 length is 15 residues. J lost 4 bases, V lost 8 bases, and 7 bases had no gene match. CDR3 protein: CASLQLAGSTGELFF. The DNA of the CDR3 is TGTGCCAGCCTACAACTAGCGGGAAGCACCGGGGAGCTGTTTTTT.

V usage is TRBV21-1 and J usage is TRBJ2-7; the tabulated D call, TRBD2, remains unverified against the DNA. TRBV21-1 is a recognized pseudogene. The CDR3 length is 19 residues. In nucleotides, the CDR3 is TGTGCCAGCAGCTCGTGGGTCGGGGGGTTAGCGGGCGAAGGCGACGAGCAGTACGTC. Translation gives CASSSWVGGLAGEGDEQYV.

The chain employs TRBV27 and TRBJ1-5; D is perhaps TRBD1 (6 bases). The V gene lost 1 base and the J gene lost 7 bases, with 8 bases spanning the gap. The CDR3 is 13 residues long. CDR1 and CDR2 from the germline V gene are MNHEY and SMNVEV (reference sequence). The CDR3 nucleotides are TGTGCCAGCAGTTTATTGGGACACCAGCCCCAGCATTTT. Protein product: CASSLLGHQPQHF.

The chain couples TRBV6-5 to TRBJ2-2; D not certain. Germline V gene sequence: CDR1 MNHEY, CDR2 SVGAGI. Trimming cost V 7 bases and J 0 bases, with 6 bases left between them. The CDR3 sequence is 13 residues long. The CDR3 region has the DNA TGTGCCAGCAAGACAACGAACACCGGGGAGCTGTTTTTT. It yields the protein CASKTTNTGELFF.

The gene calls are TRBV12-5 and TRBJ2-3, with D tentatively TRBD2 (5 bases). CDR1 and CDR2 from the germline V gene are LGHNT and FRNRAP. This CDR3 is built from 14 residues. The V and J ends lost 7 bases and 3 bases respectively, with 14 bases between them. CDR3 loop: CASAPSGRTDTQYF. The CDR3 DNA sequence: TGTGCTAGTGCCCCTTCTGGGAGAACAGATACGCAGTATTTT.

V gene TRBV19 combines with J gene TRBJ1-4; 7 bases line up with TRBD1. This CDR3 has 14 residues. J gave up 8 bases and V 3 bases, and 6 bases lay outside the gene matches. CDR1 LNHDA and CDR2 SQIVND come from the germline V gene (reference sequence). CDR3 amino acids: CASSMRQGDEKLFF. The DNA of the CDR3 is TGTGCCAGTAGTATGCGACAGGGTGACGAAAAACTGTTTTTT.

The chain combines TRBV12-5 with TRBJ2-1; 14 nucleotides line up with TRBD2. The CDR3 length is 16 residues. Germline CDR1 reads LGHNT; CDR2 reads FRNRAP. V gave up 1 base and J gave up 8 bases; unmatched junction bases: 4. CDR3 sequence: CASGLGPGLAGDEQFF. DNA for the CDR3: TGTGCTAGTGGTTTGGGACCGGGACTAGCGGGAGATGAGCAGTTCTTC.